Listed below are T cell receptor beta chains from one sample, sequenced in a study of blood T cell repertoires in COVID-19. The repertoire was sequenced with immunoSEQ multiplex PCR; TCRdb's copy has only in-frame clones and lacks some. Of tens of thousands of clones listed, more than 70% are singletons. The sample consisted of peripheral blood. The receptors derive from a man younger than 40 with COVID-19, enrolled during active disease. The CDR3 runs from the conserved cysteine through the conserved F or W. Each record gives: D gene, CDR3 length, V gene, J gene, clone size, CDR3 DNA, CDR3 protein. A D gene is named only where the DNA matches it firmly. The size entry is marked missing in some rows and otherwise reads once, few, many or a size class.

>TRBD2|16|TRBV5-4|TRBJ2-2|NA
TGTGCCAGCAGCGAGCTAGCGGGGGGGTACACCGGGGAGCTGTTTTTT
CASSELAGGYTGELFF
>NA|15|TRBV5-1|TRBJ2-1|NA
TGCGCCAGCAGCTTGGGACAGACCTCCTACAATGAGCAGTTCTTC
CASSLGQTSYNEQFF
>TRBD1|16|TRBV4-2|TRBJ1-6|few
TGTGCCAGCAGCCAAGATGGTGAGGGGGCAGCTTCACCCCTCCACTTT
CASSQDGEGAASPLHF
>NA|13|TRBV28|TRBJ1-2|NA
TGTGCCAGCTCTGTAGAGGGAACCTATGGCTACACCTTC
CASSVEGTYGYTF
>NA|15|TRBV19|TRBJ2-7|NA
TGTGCCAGTAGCTTCACAGGGTTAAAGGTCTACGAGCAGTACTTC
CASSFTGLKVYEQYF
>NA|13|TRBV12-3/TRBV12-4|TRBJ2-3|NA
TGTGCCAGCAGTGCCCGACTAGGAGATACGCAGTATTTT
CASSARLGDTQYF
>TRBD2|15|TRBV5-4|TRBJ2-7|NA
TGTGCCAGCAGCTTGAAGACTAGCGGGGGGAGCGAGCAGTACTTC
CASSLKTSGGSEQYF
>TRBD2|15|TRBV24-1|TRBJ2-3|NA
TGTGCCACCAGTGATGGGACTAGCGGCGCAGATACGCAGTATTTT
CATSDGTSGADTQYF
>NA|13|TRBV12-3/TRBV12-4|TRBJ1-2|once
TGTGCCAGCAGCCCTTCCACACGCAGGGGCTACACCTTC
CASSPSTRRGYTF
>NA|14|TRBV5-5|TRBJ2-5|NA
TGTGCCAGCAGCCCCTACTCCTTACAAGAGACCCAGTACTTC
CASSPYSLQETQYF
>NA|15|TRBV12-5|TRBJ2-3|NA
TGTGCTAGTGGTTTGGTATATACTAGCTCAGATACGCAGTATTTT
CASGLVYTSSDTQYF
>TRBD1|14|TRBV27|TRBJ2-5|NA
TGTGCCAGCAGTACCGGGACAGGGGGAGAGACCCAGTACTTC
CASSTGTGGETQYF
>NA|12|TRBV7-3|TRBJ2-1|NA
TGTGCCAGCAGCTTAGGCACCAATGAGCAGTTCTTC
CASSLGTNEQFF
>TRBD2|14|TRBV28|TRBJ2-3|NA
TGTGCCAGCACCGTCGGGGGGGACACAGATACGCAGTATTTT
CASTVGGDTDTQYF
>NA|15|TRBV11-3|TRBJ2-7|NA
TGTGCCAGCAGCCTATGGCAGGGGAAGTCTTACGAGCAGTACTTC
CASSLWQGKSYEQYF
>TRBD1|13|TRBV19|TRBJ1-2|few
TGTGCCAGTAGTAAGACAGGGAAGGATGGCTACACCTTC
CASSKTGKDGYTF
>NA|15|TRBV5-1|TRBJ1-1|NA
TGCGCCAGCAGCTTAGGGAGATATGGCCTCACTGAAGCTTTCTTT
CASSLGRYGLTEAFF
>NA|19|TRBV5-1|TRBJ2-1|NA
TGCGCCAGCAGCTTGTGGGCGATGGGGCTAACCATCTCCTACAATGAGCAGTTCTTC
CASSLWAMGLTISYNEQFF